This T cell receptor beta chain was captured in a study of CD8 T cells in ankylosing spondylitis. The study's findings and limits: Significant enrichment of disease-linked clones was reported in matched ankylosing spondylitis synovial fluid. In ankylosing spondylitis blood, a motif of seven to nine highly homologous TCR beta variants appeared characteristic.

Note on this clonotype: The antigen is not known.

TCRdb redid the calling of the 5' RACE reads with MiXCR, one entry per CDR3 protein. The repertoire holds about 840,000 distinct CDR3 sequences, about 10% seen once, with 0.45% to 0.6% in the top ten. V dropped 3 bases and J dropped 0 bases, with 9 bases sitting between them. Germline V CDR1 and CDR2: GTSNPN, SVGIG (reference sequence). The CDR3 is 15 residues long. This chain connects TRBV30 to TRBJ1-6, with unresolved D. The sample consisted of blood, either unsorted or a sorted T cell fraction (not recorded which). This clonotype originated in a male donor with ankylosing spondylitis. The CDR3 loop reads CAWSSLSSYNSPLHF. The CDR3 nucleotides read TGTGCCTGGAGCAGTCTAAGCTCCTATAATTCACCCCTCCACTTT.